This is a list of T cell receptor beta chains from one sample in a study of post-analysis software for immune sequencing data. Via MiXCR, TCRdb re-called the PCR reads, giving one row per CDR3 protein. The top ten hold roughly 4.5% of the sample, which has around 770,000 distinct CDR3 sequences, around 42% seen once. Sequencing was carried out using blood. These TCRs come from a girl aged 5-17 years with multiple sclerosis. CDR3s include the opening cysteine and the closing phenylalanine or tryptophan. D genes are given only for firm matches. Only some rows state a clone size, as once, few, many or a class for expanded clones.

J: TRBJ2-7; D: TRBD1; V: TRBV12-3/TRBV12-4; size: few; DNA: TGTGCCAGCAGTTCGTCCCGGGACAGGGTCCCTAGCTCCTACGAGCAGTACTTC; CDR3: CASSSSRDRVPSSYEQYF
J: TRBJ2-3; D: .; V: TRBV5-1; size: .; DNA: TGCGCCAGCAGCGGGGATGGAAGTCCGAGGTCGTATTTT; CDR3: CASSGDGSPRSYF
J: TRBJ2-4; D: .; V: TRBV7-2; size: .; DNA: TGTGCCAGCAGCCCATCAACCGGGGGCGGGGAGCAGTACTTC; CDR3: CASSPSTGGGEQYF
J: TRBJ2-7; D: .; V: TRBV15; size: few; DNA: TGTGCCACCAGCAGAGATAAGTACGAGCAGTACTTC; CDR3: CATSRDKYEQYF
J: TRBJ2-3; D: .; V: TRBV4-3; size: few; DNA: TGCGCCAGCAGCCAAAAACTGGTCCGGGATACGCAGTATTTT; CDR3: CASSQKLVRDTQYF
J: TRBJ2-4; D: TRBD1; V: TRBV20-1; size: .; DNA: TGCAGTGCTCCCGGGACAGTAAAGCATTCAAACATTCAGTACTTC; CDR3: CSAPGTVKHSNIQYF
J: TRBJ2-3; D: .; V: TRBV6-1; size: .; DNA: TGTGCCAGCAGAGATACAGGGCGGTCAACAGATACGCAGTATTTT; CDR3: CASRDTGRSTDTQYF
J: TRBJ1-1; D: TRBD1; V: TRBV20-1; size: .; DNA: TGCAGTGCTAGAGGGGACAGGTCTGAAGCTTTCTTT; CDR3: CSARGDRSEAFF
J: TRBJ2-2; D: .; V: TRBV7-2; size: .; DNA: TGTGCCAGCAGCTTATCTCTGCCTACTCACACCGGGGAGCTGTTTTTT; CDR3: CASSLSLPTHTGELFF
J: TRBJ2-7; D: .; V: TRBV4-1; size: .; DNA: TGCGCCAGCAGCCAAGAGCTGGAACAGACCTACGAGCAGTACTTC; CDR3: CASSQELEQTYEQYF
J: TRBJ1-1; D: TRBD1; V: TRBV14; size: .; DNA: TGTGCCAGCAGCCAAGATGGCAGGGGGGTGGAGGCTTTCTTT; CDR3: CASSQDGRGVEAFF
J: TRBJ2-1; D: TRBD2; V: TRBV4-2; size: .; DNA: TGTGCCAGCAGCCAAGGAGGCGGGAGGGCCGGGAATGAGCAGTTCTTC; CDR3: CASSQGGGRAGNEQFF
J: TRBJ2-7; D: TRBD2; V: TRBV20-1; size: .; DNA: TGCAGTGCTAGTGACTGGACTAGCGGGTACCAAGAGATCCAGTACTTC; CDR3: CSASDWTSGYQEIQYF
J: TRBJ2-3; D: .; V: TRBV7-2; size: few; DNA: TGTGCCAGCAGCTTAGCGAGGTTTGCAGATACGCAGTATTTT; CDR3: CASSLARFADTQYF
J: TRBJ2-1; D: TRBD2; V: TRBV20-1; size: .; DNA: TGCAGTGCTTTAGCGGGAGCAGTTGGAGATGAGCAGTTCTTC; CDR3: CSALAGAVGDEQFF
J: TRBJ2-3; D: .; V: TRBV6-5; size: .; DNA: TGTGCCAGCAGTTTTAGGGTCGGAGATACGCAGTATTTT; CDR3: CASSFRVGDTQYF
J: TRBJ2-1; D: TRBD2; V: TRBV7-9; size: few; DNA: TGTGCCAGCACCATACCACTAGCGGCGATGGGCAATGAGCAGTTCTTC; CDR3: CASTIPLAAMGNEQFF
J: TRBJ2-5; D: .; V: TRBV7-9; size: few; DNA: TGTGCCAGCTCAGGGGCAGGGTTCAAGCAGTACTTC; CDR3: CASSGAGFKQYF
J: TRBJ2-5; D: TRBD1; V: TRBV28; size: .; DNA: TGTGCCAGCAGTCCCCCCGACAGGGTAGCAGAGGCCCAGTACTTC; CDR3: CASSPPDRVAEAQYF
J: TRBJ2-7; D: .; V: TRBV20-1; size: few; DNA: TGCAGTGCTAGATCACCGGATGCCGGAGACGAGCAGTACTTC; CDR3: CSARSPDAGDEQYF
J: TRBJ1-6; D: TRBD1; V: TRBV9; size: .; DNA: TGCGCCAGCAGCCCCACCGGACAGGGAGAAAGCTCACCCCTCCACTTT; CDR3: CASSPTGQGESSPLHF
J: TRBJ2-1; D: TRBD2; V: TRBV5-6; size: few; DNA: TGTGCCAGCAGCTTTGGGACTAGCGGCGAGCAGTTCTTC; CDR3: CASSFGTSGEQFF
J: TRBJ2-7; D: TRBD2; V: TRBV28; size: .; DNA: TGTGCCAGCAGTTTCAGGACTAGGACCGACGAGCAGTACTTC; CDR3: CASSFRTRTDEQYF
J: TRBJ2-3; D: .; V: TRBV12-3/TRBV12-4; size: .; DNA: TGTGCCAGCAGTTTAGGGGAAGGAGATGCGCAGTATTTT; CDR3: CASSLGEGDAQYF
J: TRBJ2-7; D: .; V: TRBV7-2; size: .; DNA: TGTGCAAGCGGGTCTAGACAGGAACCTACGAAGCAGTACTTC; CDR3: CASGSRQEPTKQYF
J: TRBJ2-7; D: TRBD2; V: TRBV5-6; size: .; DNA: TGTGCCAGCAGCAAGGGACTAGCGGCAAAGAGCTCCTACGAGCAGTACTTC; CDR3: CASSKGLAAKSSYEQYF
J: TRBJ1-2; D: .; V: TRBV29-1; size: .; DNA: TGCAGCGTTGACTCTGGGGATGGCTACACCTTC; CDR3: CSVDSGDGYTF